The 25 T cell receptor beta chains below all came from one sample that was sequenced in a study of T cells in Graves' hyperthyroidism and ophthalmopathy. Amplified TCR beta CDR3 regions derived from RNA transcripts. A first-round RT-PCR of the TCR CDR3 used the HTBI primer set. TCRdb re-called the multiplex PCR reads with MiXCR, one entry per CDR3 protein. In the table there are 75,000 to 100,000 distinct CDR3 sequences, just over 50% of which are singletons. Input material: blood. Receptor source: a woman in her 40s with Graves' hyperthyroidism.

This clonotype was seen many times. This chain uses TRBV2 with TRBJ2-2; 11 nucleotides match TRBD2. The germline V gene has CDR1 SNHLY and CDR2 FYNNEI. With V trimmed by 1 base and J by 7 bases, 8 bases remained unmatched. There are 17 residues in the CDR3. The CDR3: CASSEVLSGRAGGELFF. The DNA for the CDR3 is TGTGCCAGCAGTGAAGTCCTTAGCGGGAGGGCTGGCGGGGAGCTGTTTTTT.

As regards this clonotype: This may come from a read error, since a much larger clone is one base off. This sequence joins TRBV7-9 and TRBJ1-1, with D possibly being TRBD1 (5 bases). CDR3 length: 15 residues. Germline assignment: CDR1 SEHNR and CDR2 FQNEAQ (reference sequence). CDR3 sequence: CAGSSYGGGNTEAFF. In DNA form, the CDR3 reads TGTGCCGGCAGCTCCTATGGGGGGGGGAACACTGAAGCTTTCTTT.

This clonotype has more than one count but fewer than ten. Since a much larger clone is just one base distant, this may be a read error. The chain links TRBV7-2 to TRBJ2-7, with D possibly matching TRBD1 (5 bases). This CDR3 contains 15 residues. From germline, CDR1 is SGHTA and CDR2 FQGNSA. The CDR3 coding sequence is TGTGCCAGCAGCCAAGGGGTCGGCGCGTCCTACGAGCGGTACTTC. Protein product: CASSQGVGASYERYF.

The chain couples TRBV20-1 to TRBJ2-2; D is ambiguous. There are 17 residues in the CDR3. The germline V and J ends were trimmed by 6 bases and 0 bases, with 20 bases remaining between them. Germline V gene lookup returns CDR1 DFQATT and CDR2 SNEGSKA (reference sequence). The CDR3 region has the DNA TGCAGTGCCAGTCGGCATGGAAGCTACTCGAACACCGGGGAGCTGTTTTTT. Its protein is CSASRHGSYSNTGELFF.

This clonotype was counted many times. The rearrangement joins TRBV20-1 to TRBJ1-2, with no clear D. Germline V gene lookup returns CDR1 DFQATT and CDR2 SNEGSKA (reference sequence). The CDR3 runs to 14 residues. Trimming stripped 5 bases from V and 7 bases from J, with 20 bases between. CDR3 loop: CSAVRELKSGGYTF. The CDR3 nucleotides read TGCAGTGCTGTCCGGGAACTCAAGTCGGGTGGCTACACCTTC.

The chain links TRBV2 to TRBJ2-5; 10 nucleotides line up with TRBD2. The ends lost 2 bases at V and 2 bases at J; junction bases unmatched: 5. CDR3 length: 16 amino acids. Germline V CDR1 and CDR2: SNHLY, FYNNEI. The CDR3, as DNA: TGTGCCAGCAGTGAACTAGCGGGAGTTGAACAAGAGACCCAGTACTTC. It specifies CASSELAGVEQETQYF. Variable domain in full (rest from reference TRBV2 and TRBJ2-5): EPEVTQTPSHQVTQMGQEVILRCVPISNHLYFYWYRQILGQKVEFLVSFYNNEISEKSEIFDDQFSVERPDGSNFTLKIRSTKLEDSAMYFCASSELAGVEQETQYFGPGTRLLVL.

In its sample, this clonotype was seen many times. V gene TRBV7-9 combines with J gene TRBJ2-7, with 7 bases fitting TRBD1. This CDR3 has 14 amino acids. With 3 bases clipped from V and 2 bases from J, the junction kept 4 bases outside the gene matches. Germline V gene data show CDR1 as SEHNR and CDR2 as FQNEAQ (reference sequence). As DNA, the CDR3 is TGTGCCAGCAGCTTGGGGACAGTGGCCTACGAGCAGTACTTC. Its translation: CASSLGTVAYEQYF.

This clonotype was counted at least ten times. The rearrangement links TRBV20-1 to TRBJ1-4; a possible D gene is TRBD1 (5 bases). This CDR3 is built from 15 residues. Trimming stripped 0 bases from V and 8 bases from J, with 16 bases between. Germline V CDR1 and CDR2: DFQATT, SNEGSKA (reference sequence). The CDR3 DNA reads as TGCAGTGCTAGAGATCGTATCGGGAAGGGGGAAAAACTGTTTTTT. The encoded protein is CSARDRIGKGEKLFF.

This clonotype has only one observation. The chain carries TRBV10-3 and TRBJ2-2; 7 bases agree with TRBD2. Trimming took 2 bases from V and 4 from J; bases not matched to a gene: 7. The CDR3 contains 16 residues. CDR1 is ENHRY, CDR2 SYGVKD, per germline. Here the CDR3 reads CAISEGGGASTGELFF. The CDR3 coding sequence is TGTGCCATCAGTGAGGGGGGGGGAGCGAGCACCGGGGAGCTGTTTTTT.

To note about this clonotype: As the CDR3 is not closed by the conserved phenylalanine or tryptophan, this likely results from a read error. The CDR3 DNA reads as TGCGCCAGCAGTCCCGGGACAGGGTTCACTGAAGCTTTCATT. It translates to CASSPGTGFTEAFI. The chain recombines TRBV5-1 with TRBJ1-1; TRBD1 aligns across 9 bases. CDR3 length equals 14 residues. Germline CDR1 and CDR2: SGHRS and YFSETQ. V was clipped by 5 bases and J by 4 bases; unmatched bases: 6.

This clonotype qualifies as medium-sized. The chain recombines TRBV7-8 with TRBJ1-5; 7 bases align to TRBD1. This CDR3 has 15 amino acids. The V gene's germline CDR1 is SGHVS and CDR2 FQNEAQ. With V trimmed by 5 bases and J by 1 base, 5 bases remained unmatched. The CDR3, as DNA: TGTGCCAGCAGCCACGACAGGGTGAGCAATCAGCCCCAGCATTTT. Its translation is CASSHDRVSNQPQHF. The entire variable domain, with the rest obtained from reference TRBV7-8 and TRBJ1-5, is as follows: GAGVSQSPRYKVAKRGQDVALRCDPISGHVSLFWYQQALGQGPEFLTYFQNEAQLDKSGLPSDRFFAERPEGSVSTLKIQRTQQEDSAVYLCASSHDRVSNQPQHFGDGTRLSIL.

This clonotype was counted ten times or more. The rearrangement uses TRBV5-1 and TRBJ1-1, with D possibly TRBD1 on 5 matching bases. CDR3 length equals 14 residues. V lost 0 bases, J lost 4 bases, and 10 bases lay in between. Germline assignment: CDR1 SGHRS and CDR2 YFSETQ. CDR3 amino acids: CASSLEGEVTEAFF. The CDR3 nucleotides are TGCGCCAGCAGCTTGGAAGGGGAGGTCACTGAAGCTTTCTTT.

Remarks on this clonotype: A much larger clone sits a single nucleotide away, making a read error possible. The V gene is TRBV20-1, the J gene TRBJ1-2; TRBD1 agrees at 9 bases. Trimming at V came to 2 bases and at J to 3 bases, leaving 7 bases not matched to a gene. Germline assignment: CDR1 DFQATT and CDR2 SNEGSKA (reference sequence). This CDR3 is 15 amino acids long. The CDR3 protein is CSARKADRGYYGYTF. The CDR3 nucleotides read TGCAGTGCTAGAAAGGCTGACAGGGGGTACTATGGCTACACCTTC.

This clonotype was seen many times. The CDR3 coding sequence is TGCGCCAGCAGCCTGAGTTGGTGGAATGGCTACACCTTC. It translates to CASSLSWWNGYTF. The rearrangement joins TRBV4-1 to TRBJ1-2; no firm D call. This CDR3 contains 13 residues. The germline V and J ends were trimmed by 4 bases and 6 bases, with 12 bases remaining between them. Germline V gives CDR1 MGHRA, CDR2 YSYEKL.

The sample holds one count of this clonotype. The chain carries TRBV19 and TRBJ1-1, with 7 bases identical to TRBD1. This CDR3 spans 16 amino acids. Per germline, CDR1 LNHDA and CDR2 SQIVND (reference sequence). Trimming removed 8 bases from V and 1 base from J; junction bases left unmatched: 13. The CDR3 sequence is CASRGDSLVKNTEAFF. CDR3 nucleotides: TGTGCCAGTCGGGGGGACAGCCTTGTAAAGAACACTGAAGCTTTCTTT.

This clonotype has a count of ten or more. This chain uses TRBV10-3 with TRBJ2-3; 9 positions match TRBD1. V gave up 4 bases and J gave up 2 bases; unmatched junction bases: 4. Germline assignment: CDR1 ENHRY and CDR2 SYGVKD. The length of the CDR3 is 15 residues. In DNA, the CDR3 is TGTGCCATCAGTGGGACAGGGGCCGCCACAGATACGCAGTATTTT. Translated, it gives CAISGTGAATDTQYF.

The chain joins TRBV29-1 to TRBJ2-5, with D possibly being TRBD2 (6 bases). From germline, CDR1 is SQVTM and CDR2 ANQGSEA. Trimming took off 7 bases at V and 4 bases at J, with 13 bases between the two ends. The CDR3 sequence is 12 residues long. CDR3 residues: CSGRDHRETQYF. In nucleotides, the CDR3 is TGCAGCGGGCGGGACCACCGAGAGACCCAGTACTTC.

V usage is TRBV7-4 and J usage is TRBJ1-2; the match to TRBD1 covers 9 bases. Germline lookup yields CDR1 SGHVT and CDR2 SQSDAQ. The CDR3 extends over 13 amino acids. V gave up 5 bases and J gave up 6 bases; unmatched junction bases: 4. For the CDR3, the DNA is TGTGCCAGCAGCACGAGACAGGGGGATGGCTACACCTTC. Its translation: CASSTRQGDGYTF.

The J gene is TRBJ1-6, the V gene TRBV20-1; a weak D match, TRBD1 (6 bases). Trimming took off 3 bases at V and 0 bases at J, with 9 bases between the two ends. Germline loops: CDR1 DFQATT, CDR2 SNEGSKA (reference sequence). The length of the CDR3 is 15 residues. The CDR3: CSASGRGSYNSPLHF. In DNA, the CDR3 is TGCAGTGCTAGCGGCAGGGGCTCCTATAATTCACCCCTCCACTTT.

V and J are TRBV15 and TRBJ2-7, with TRBD2 identical over 12 bases. V gave up 5 bases and J gave up 2 bases; unmatched junction bases: 7. The CDR3 runs to 16 residues. Per the germline V gene, CDR1 is LNHNV and CDR2 is YYDKDF (reference sequence). This CDR3 reads CATSPPTSGRTYEQYF. DNA for the CDR3: TGTGCCACCAGCCCGCCGACTAGCGGGAGAACCTACGAGCAGTACTTC.

This chain uses TRBV20-1 with TRBJ1-4, with D possibly being TRBD1 (5 bases). CDR1 is DFQATT, CDR2 SNEGSKA, per germline (reference sequence). Trimming pared 7 bases from V and 7 bases from J, leaving 16 bases between. This CDR3 region has 13 residues. CDR3 in amino acids: CSVGGGNTEKLFF. As DNA, the CDR3 is TGCAGTGTCGGGGGGGGGAACACTGAAAAACTGTTTTTT.

V and J are TRBV20-1 and TRBJ2-5; 8 positions agree with TRBD1. Germline assignment: CDR1 DFQATT and CDR2 SNEGSKA (reference sequence). This CDR3 region has 14 residues. After removal of 3 bases from V and 5 bases from J, the junction contained 8 bases not matched to a gene. The DNA for the CDR3 is TGCAGTGCTAGGTCAGGGACAGGTCTGGAGACCCAGTACTTC. Translating it yields CSARSGTGLETQYF.

This chain links TRBV5-4 with TRBJ2-5; weak D call: TRBD1 (6 bases). Germline V gives CDR1 SGHNT, CDR2 YYREEE (reference sequence). The CDR3 runs to 16 residues. V was pared by 0 bases and J by 2 bases, with 14 bases between. CDR3 coding DNA: TGTGCCAGCAGCTTGGCTGGGGGCGCCGTACAAGAGACCCAGTACTTC. Amino acids: CASSLAGGAVQETQYF.

Concerning this clonotype itself: An end of the junction does not agree with germline; a read error may underlie this. V gene TRBV5-1 combines with J gene TRBJ2-2, with a possible D match to TRBD2 (5 bases). CDR1 and CDR2 (germline): SGHRS, YFSETQ. This CDR3 region has 13 residues. The DNA for the CDR3 is TGCGCCAGCAGCTTCGTGAGCACCGGGGAGCTGTCTTTT. It specifies CASSFVSTGELSF.

This clonotype occurred a few times. The chain uses TRBV20-1 and TRBJ1-5, with 8 positions matching TRBD1. Losses at the gene ends were 7 bases for V and 7 bases for J; bases not matched to a gene: 6. This CDR3 has 12 amino acids. Germline values: CDR1 DFQATT, CDR2 SNEGSKA (reference sequence). CDR3 coding DNA: TGCAGTGTCGCACAGGGGGGACAGCCCCAGCATTTT. Translated: CSVAQGGQPQHF.